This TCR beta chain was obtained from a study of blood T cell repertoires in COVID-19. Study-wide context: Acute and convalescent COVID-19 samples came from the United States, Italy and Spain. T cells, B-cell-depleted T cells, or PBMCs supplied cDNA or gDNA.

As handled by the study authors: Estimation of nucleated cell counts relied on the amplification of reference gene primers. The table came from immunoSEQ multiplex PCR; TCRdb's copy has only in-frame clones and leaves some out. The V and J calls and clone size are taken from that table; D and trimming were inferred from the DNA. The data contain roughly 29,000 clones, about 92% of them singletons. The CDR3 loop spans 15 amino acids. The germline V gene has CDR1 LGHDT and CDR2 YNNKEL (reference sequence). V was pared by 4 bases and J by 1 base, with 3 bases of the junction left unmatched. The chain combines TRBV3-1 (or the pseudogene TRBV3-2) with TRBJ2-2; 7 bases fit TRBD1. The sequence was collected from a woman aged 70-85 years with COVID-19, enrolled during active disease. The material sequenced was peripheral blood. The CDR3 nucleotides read TGTGCCAGCAGCCGCCGACAGGGGAACACCGGGGAGCTGTTTTTT. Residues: CASSRRQGNTGELFF.